Following are 2 T cell receptor beta chains from one sample sequenced in a study of CD8+ T cells in alopecia areata. RNA was extracted and reverse transcribed into cDNA as the sequencing template. Repertoires were generated with immunoSEQ multiplex PCR, while TCRdb's copy carries only in-frame clones and drops some. The sample has under 150,000 clones; less than 75% are singletons. Sequencing was carried out using CD8+ T cells sorted from blood. Receptor source: a human donor in good health.

The rearrangement joins TRBV29-1 to TRBJ2-6; 8 bases match TRBD1. Looked up from germline, CDR1 is SQVTM and CDR2 is ANQGSEA. The CDR3 is 14 residues long. V gave up 5 bases and J gave up 4 bases; unmatched junction bases: 4. CDR3 sequence (DNA): TGCAGCGTTCGGACAGGGCACGGGGCCAACGTCCTGACTTTC. Its translation is CSVRTGHGANVLTF.

The V and J genes are TRBV2 and TRBJ1-1; D gene uncertain. Germline loops: CDR1 SNHLY, CDR2 FYNNEI. The CDR3 runs 11 residues. V lost 7 bases to trimming and J lost 3 bases, with 6 bases between them. The CDR3 DNA follows: TGTGCCAGCAACTTCTACACTGAAGCTTTCTTT. It codes for CASNFYTEAFF.